This T cell receptor (beta chain) was identified during a study of T cell repertoires in cytomegalovirus infection. Study background: Evidence of both CMV infection and a matching HLA type came from public TCR beta signatures.

Trimming pared 2 bases from V and 2 bases from J, leaving 4 bases between. The CDR3 sequence is 12 residues long. CDR1 SGHDN and CDR2 FVKESK come from the germline V gene. Study-wide points: The ex vivo response showed dominance by HLA-C-restricted CMV-specific TCR beta clonotypes. Individuals carrying CMV plus the relevant HLA were identified by cumulative frequency of public TCR beta families.

Each CDR3 protein is one row after TCRdb ran MiXCR on the reads. The table includes 300,000 to 400,000 distinct CDR3 sequences, 15% to 20% detected once. This clonotype has at least ten counts. Antigen: not known. The V gene is TRBV14, the J gene TRBJ2-7; D call uncertain. Source material: PBMCs. The sequence derives from a human donor in good health (CMV status not recorded). Some clones in this sample may be carry-over from other donors' samples. The CDR3 nucleotides are TGTGCCAGCAGCCAATGGGCCTACGAGCAGTACTTC. It translates to CASSQWAYEQYF.